This TCR beta chain was documented in a study of cytomegalovirus exposure and HLA in healthy donors (dated by TCRdb to the late 2010s). About the study as a whole: In an earlier analysis of 550 to 750 of the donors, less than 350 Gb of sequence data and 90 million to 130 million unique TCR beta sequences from about 179 million T cells were reported. Roughly 310 gigabases of sequencing data and tens of millions of unique TCR sequences were included in an early release covering 550 to 650 HLA-typed donors. Rather than using new phenotypic data, the later analysis identified candidate immune exposures from TCR beta sequences and from how often those sequences occurred across donors. The number of donors typed differed by locus, with about 620-630 for A, B, C, DRB1 and DQB1, more than 500 for DQA1, over 600 for DPA1, and some 470 for DPB1. Besides the first cohort of about 730 subjects, a separate validation cohort made up of some 110 different subjects was used. Using immunosequencing, the study profiled T cell repertoires from about 610 subjects and related those repertoires to cytomegalovirus serostatus. Genome-wide SNP genotypes for about 65% of the 666 donors were used in a later genetic analysis, which treated that subset as a discovery cohort. The aim of the study was to test whether cataloging public T cell receptors could identify signatures of past pathogen exposure. All discovery cohort repertoires had been generated using a single sequencing platform. HLA typing included class I and class II loci at four-digit resolution. Across about 370 genotyped donors of the cohort, an average of about 240,000 unique TCR beta nucleotide sequences per donor were sequenced, and approximately 17% of those sequences were non-productive. A later analysis re-analyzed previously published TCR beta repertoires from 550 to 700 donors and added high-resolution HLA genotyping to study TCR occurrence patterns. To predict cytomegalovirus infection status, the study brought together high-throughput TCR immunosequencing, statistical association of individual TCRs with disease status, and machine learning. An earlier analysis of several hundred of the donors applied high-throughput TCR beta sequencing to assess whether each TCR beta V gene segment acted as functional or pseudogenic. Donor age, sex, ethnicity and CMV serostatus were collected together with the repertoire data. Four or five DR-DQ haplotypes were handled as single units for association and clustering because linkage in the cohort was strong. Of the roughly 400 genotyped donors, approximately 80% were placed in the genetic ancestry cluster associated with self-reported Caucasian donors. Paper-wide results and their limitations: A later analysis found that most CMV-associated TCR beta chains appeared HLA-restricted, with HLA associations seemingly driven largely by CMV exposure. A cluster of highly shared sequence variants was judged likely to be a technical artifact of the sequencing pipeline. Across donors, most TCR sequences were observed very rarely, whereas some public TCRs were present in many individuals. Because counts were too low, roughly 16 rarely observed V segments, including chromosome 9 orphons, were left out of the earlier analysis of approximately 580 of the donors. Compared with equally common non-associated chains, HLA-associated TCR beta chains in a later analysis were more clonally expanded and had lower generation probabilities. Linkage disequilibrium might explain the correlated functional status among segregating V segments, but an unknown experimental factor could not be excluded. In a later analysis, TCR association rates were found to vary across HLA loci, with the most associated TCRs seen for DRB1 alleles and the fewest for HLA-C alleles. When HLA alleles, especially DR and DQ, strongly co-occurred, attributing TCR associations to individual alleles was difficult. The only immune exposure information available for the cohort was CMV serostatus. In vitro tests confirmed that a few of the cytomegalovirus-associated TCR beta chains recognize cytomegalovirus antigens. A further reported finding was that TCR beta sequences accurately predicted the HLA-A and HLA-B alleles for most subjects in the first cohort. Broadly in line with IMGT annotations, most TCR beta V segments showed up in productive rearrangements about 90% or about 30% of the time in an earlier analysis of several hundred of the donors. The authors suggested that the approach could potentially be extended to other disease states and immunological phenotypes. Specific HLA alleles were associated with 15,000 to 20,000 TCR beta sequences at a false discovery rate of 0.05 in a later analysis. The 87-base-pair reads could not distinguish some IMGT-functional V segments, including TRBV6-2 and TRBV6-3, so those segments were excluded. HLA typing was unavailable for some donors at each locus, so association tests used only the typed subset. A later genetic analysis associated a missense DCLRE1C variant with V-gene and J-gene trimming of TCR beta chains, and an independent cohort replicated the association. Roughly uniform sequencing depth across donors was assumed in presence/absence analyses, although this assumption may not hold. The cohort was sequenced for TCR beta chains only, and without alpha or paired-chain data the features that could be detected were limited. In a later analysis, several top co-occurrence clusters were reported to appear linked to parvovirus B19, influenza, CMV and Epstein-Barr virus. In both the original and validation cohorts, the classifier was reported to diagnose cytomegalovirus status with high specificity and sensitivity. The study listed 164 TCR beta chains as associated with cytomegalovirus. In a later genetic analysis, fewer N-insertions in productive TCRs were reported among donors in an Asian-associated ancestry cluster than the approximately 710-donor mean.

CDR1 and CDR2 are drawn from the germline V gene: SGHTA, FQGNSA. A distance of 11 bases separates the germline ends of V and J, which lose 1 base and 4 bases respectively. Spanning cysteine to phenylalanine, the CDR3 consists of 15 amino acids. Only CDR3 DNA is held: 45 bases, read in frame from base 1. Receptors were amplified or captured by the immunoSEQ multiplex PCR assay. The multiplex PCR relied on a mix of 60 forward primers for TCR Vbeta segments and 13 reverse primers for TCR Jbeta segments. The CDR3 region of rearranged TCR beta genes was amplified from genomic DNA by a multiplex PCR assay. On the Illumina HiSeq System, the amplified TCR beta libraries were sequenced as 87-base-pair reads. Concerning the study's data processing: A later analysis tallied 75 million to 95 million unique TCR beta chains across the 640 or so repertoires, and roughly 11 million of those chains were shared by two or more donors. A nearest-neighbor algorithm error-corrected the raw reads and collapsed the reads into unique sequences, merging closely related sequences to remove PCR and sequencing errors. Alignment of CDR3 sequences to IMGT reference sequences was used to assign V, D and J gene segments. For a sequence to be retained, a match of at least six nucleotides to both a V gene segment and a J gene segment was required. A rearrangement was called productive if the CDR3 had no stop codons and remained in frame with V and J, and every other rearrangement was called non-productive. Following IMGT convention, CDR3 was defined as the stretch from the second conserved V-encoded cysteine up to the conserved J-encoded phenylalanine. The earlier analysis of about 500 of the donors excluded sequences that lacked an unambiguous match to a single V gene segment. An earlier analysis of over 450 of the donors classified V segments as functional when productive rearrangements were above 56.7% and as segregating when the standard deviation between donors was above 5%. To diagnose cytomegalovirus status from the catalog of TCR beta chain sequences, a statistical classification framework was built. In a later analysis, V and J genes were assigned by comparing TCR nucleotide sequences against IMGT/GENE-DB human TR gene sequences. In a later analysis, CDR3 sequences and most-parsimonious VDJ recombination scenarios were assigned using the TCRdist pipeline. A later analysis defined each TCR beta chain by its CDR3 amino acid sequence plus V-gene family, and excluded reads lacking a unique V-gene family. As a way to deal with suspected cross-contamination and a sequencing artifact, a later analysis dropped more than 500 nucleotide sequences that were highly shared and had low generation probability. In a later analysis, a clonal expansion index was calculated for each public chain from normalized within-repertoire ranks of inferred template counts. Generation probabilities in a later analysis came from a VDJ recombination model fitted to out-of-frame rearrangements, and those results were checked against IGoR. A later analysis scored TCR-TCR, TCR-HLA and TCR-CMV co-occurrence with hypergeometric tests, applying a repertoire-size bias correction to TCR pairs. A later analysis estimated false discovery rates by permuting HLA or CMV assignments 20 times. A later analysis grouped co-occurring TCRs with DBSCAN, adding TCRdist sequence similarity when clustering within HLA-allele-positive subsets. Co-occurrence clustering excluded repertoires with fewer than 30,000 or more than 120,000 public chains, plus five with anomalous nucleotide sharing. TCRdb mirrors the immuneACCESS table, restricted to in-frame sequences. Some clones are absent from its copies; in checked studies, under half trace to an unresolved V gene, and the reason for the others is unknown. V and J calls and clone size are given by that table; D and trimming were obtained from the DNA. The sample has roughly 170,000 clones on record, 76% of them singletons. The ten biggest clones cover 0.65% to 0.95% of the sample.

Points on this clone: This clone's antigen is unknown. Base qualities are not recorded, but no much larger clone differs from it by a single base.

The cohort comprised hundreds of healthy bone marrow donors. Cohort members were all nominally healthy when sampled, although unrecorded immune exposures were likely present. The donor was CMV seronegative and was included in the group of several hundred seronegative cohort members. A peripheral blood sample was provided by each donor, and peripheral blood mononuclear cells were used for TCR beta sequencing. The Qiagen DNeasy Blood Extraction Kit was used to extract genomic DNA from the blood cell samples. The rearrangement joined TRBV7-2 to TRBJ1-3; the best D guess is TRBD1, with 6 bases matching. This TCR derives from a female donor in good health and CMV-seronegative. Sequenced material: PBMCs. This receptor carries the CDR3 CASSLVIGGGNTIYF. The DNA is as follows: TGTGCCAGCAGCTTAGTCATAGGGGGAGGAAACACCATATATTTT.